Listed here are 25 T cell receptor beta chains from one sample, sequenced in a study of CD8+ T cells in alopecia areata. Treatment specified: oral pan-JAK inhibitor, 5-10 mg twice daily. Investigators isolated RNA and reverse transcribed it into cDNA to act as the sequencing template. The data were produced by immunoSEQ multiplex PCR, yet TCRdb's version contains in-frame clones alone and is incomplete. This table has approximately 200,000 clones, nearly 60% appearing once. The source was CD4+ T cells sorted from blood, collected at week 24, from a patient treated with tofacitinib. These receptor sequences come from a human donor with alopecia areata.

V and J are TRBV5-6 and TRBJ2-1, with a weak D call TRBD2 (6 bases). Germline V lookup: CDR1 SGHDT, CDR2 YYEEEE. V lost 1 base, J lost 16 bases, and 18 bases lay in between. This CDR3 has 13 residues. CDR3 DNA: TGTGCCAGCAGCTTGCATCGTCCTAGCGTCGAATTCTTC. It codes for CASSLHRPSVEFF.

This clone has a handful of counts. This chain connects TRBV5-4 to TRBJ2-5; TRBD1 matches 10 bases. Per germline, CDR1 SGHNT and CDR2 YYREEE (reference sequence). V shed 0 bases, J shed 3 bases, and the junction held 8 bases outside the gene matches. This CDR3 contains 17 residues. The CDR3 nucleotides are TGTGCCAGCAGCTTGGGACCAGCGGGGACAGGGGAAGAGACCCAGTACTTC. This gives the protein CASSLGPAGTGEETQYF.

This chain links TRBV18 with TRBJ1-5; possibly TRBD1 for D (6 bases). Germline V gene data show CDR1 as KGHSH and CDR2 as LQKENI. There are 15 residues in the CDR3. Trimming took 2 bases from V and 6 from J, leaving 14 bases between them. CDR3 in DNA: TGTGCCAGCTCACCAAAACAGGGAAAGGGTCAGCCCCAGCATTTT. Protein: CASSPKQGKGQPQHF.

The CDR3 nucleotides read TGCGCCAGCAGCTGGGACATTGATACGCAGTATTTT. Translated, it gives CASSWDIDTQYF. The chain is built from TRBV5-1 and TRBJ2-3; possibly TRBD1 for D (6 bases). V lost 3 bases, J lost 6 bases, and 8 bases lay in between. Per germline, CDR1 SGHRS and CDR2 YFSETQ. This CDR3 has 12 amino acids.

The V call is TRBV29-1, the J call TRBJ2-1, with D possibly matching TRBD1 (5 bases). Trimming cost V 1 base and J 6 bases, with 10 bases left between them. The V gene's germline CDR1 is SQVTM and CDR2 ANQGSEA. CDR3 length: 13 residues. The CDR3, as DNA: TGCAGCGTTGAAGTACAGGTCGGCAATGAGCAGTTCTTC. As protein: CSVEVQVGNEQFF.

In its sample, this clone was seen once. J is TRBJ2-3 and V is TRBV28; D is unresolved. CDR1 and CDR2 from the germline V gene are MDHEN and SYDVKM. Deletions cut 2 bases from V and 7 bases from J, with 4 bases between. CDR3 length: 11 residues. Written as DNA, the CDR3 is TGTGCCAGCAGTTTACCTCATACGCAGTATTTT. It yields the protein CASSLPHTQYF.

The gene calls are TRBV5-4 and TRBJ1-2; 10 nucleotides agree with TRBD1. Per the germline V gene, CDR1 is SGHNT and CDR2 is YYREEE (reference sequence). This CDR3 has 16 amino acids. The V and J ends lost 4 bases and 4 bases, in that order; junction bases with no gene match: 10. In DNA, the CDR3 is TGTGCCAGCAGCCAGCCTCCGGGACAGGGGAGCTATGGCTACACCTTC. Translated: CASSQPPGQGSYGYTF. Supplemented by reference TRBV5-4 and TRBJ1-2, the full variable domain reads ETGVTQSPTHLIKTRGQQVTLRCSSQSGHNTVSWYQQALGQGPQFIFQYYREEENGRGNFPPRFSGLQFPNYSSELNVNALELDDSALYLCASSQPPGQGSYGYTFGSGTRLTVV.

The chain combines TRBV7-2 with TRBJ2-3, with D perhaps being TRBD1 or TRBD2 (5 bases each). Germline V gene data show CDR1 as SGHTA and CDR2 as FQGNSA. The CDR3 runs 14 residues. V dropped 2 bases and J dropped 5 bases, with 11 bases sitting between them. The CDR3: CASSLYSGGDTQYF. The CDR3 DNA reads TGTGCCAGCAGCTTATACTCTGGGGGAGATACGCAGTATTTT.

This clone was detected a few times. CDR3 protein: CASSLSSGQGSGYTF. The CDR3 DNA reads TGCGCCAGCAGCTTGTCTTCGGGACAGGGTAGTGGCTACACCTTC. The J gene is TRBJ1-2, the V gene TRBV5-1, with 9 bases that match TRBD1. After removal of 1 base from V and 7 bases from J, the junction contained 8 bases not matched to a gene. In germline, CDR1 is SGHRS, CDR2 YFSETQ. The CDR3 spans 15 residues.

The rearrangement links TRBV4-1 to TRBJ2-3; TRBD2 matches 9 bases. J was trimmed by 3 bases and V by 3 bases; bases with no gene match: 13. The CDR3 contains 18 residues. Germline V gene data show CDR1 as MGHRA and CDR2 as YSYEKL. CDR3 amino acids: CASSQDLKRGANTDTQYF. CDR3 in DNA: TGCGCCAGCAGCCAGGACTTAAAGCGGGGGGCCAATACAGATACGCAGTATTTT.

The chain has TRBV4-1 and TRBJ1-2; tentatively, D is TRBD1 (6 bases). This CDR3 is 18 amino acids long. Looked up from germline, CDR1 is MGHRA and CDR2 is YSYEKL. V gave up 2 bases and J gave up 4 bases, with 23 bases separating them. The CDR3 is CASSQPPAMSRGIYGYTF. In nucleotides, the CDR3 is TGCGCCAGCAGCCAACCCCCCGCTATGTCAAGGGGGATCTATGGCTACACCTTC.

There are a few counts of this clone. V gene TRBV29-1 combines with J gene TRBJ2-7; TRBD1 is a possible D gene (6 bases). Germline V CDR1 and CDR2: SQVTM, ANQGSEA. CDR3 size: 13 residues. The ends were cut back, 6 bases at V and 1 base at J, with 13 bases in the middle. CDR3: CSVRQVLSYEQYF. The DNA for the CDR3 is TGCAGCGTCAGACAGGTCTTATCCTACGAGCAGTACTTC.

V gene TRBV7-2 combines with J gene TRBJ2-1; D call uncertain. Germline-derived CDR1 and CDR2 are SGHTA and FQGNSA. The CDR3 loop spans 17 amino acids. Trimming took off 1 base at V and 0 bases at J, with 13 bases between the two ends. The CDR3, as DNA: TGTGCCAGCAGCTTAGTTGTTTCCTATAACTCCTACAATGAGCAGTTCTTC. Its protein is CASSLVVSYNSYNEQFF.

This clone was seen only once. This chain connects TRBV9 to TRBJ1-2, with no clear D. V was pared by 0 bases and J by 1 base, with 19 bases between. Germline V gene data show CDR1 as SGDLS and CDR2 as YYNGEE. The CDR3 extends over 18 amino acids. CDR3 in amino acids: CASSVGEAHPSLNYGYTF. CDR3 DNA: TGTGCCAGCAGCGTAGGCGAGGCACACCCCTCCCTTAACTATGGCTACACCTTC.

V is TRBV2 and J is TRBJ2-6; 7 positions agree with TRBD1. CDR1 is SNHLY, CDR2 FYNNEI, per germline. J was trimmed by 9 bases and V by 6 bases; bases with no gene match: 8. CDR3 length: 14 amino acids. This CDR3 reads CASRKEQGFNVLTF. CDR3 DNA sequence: TGTGCCAGCAGGAAAGAACAGGGGTTCAACGTCCTGACTTTC.

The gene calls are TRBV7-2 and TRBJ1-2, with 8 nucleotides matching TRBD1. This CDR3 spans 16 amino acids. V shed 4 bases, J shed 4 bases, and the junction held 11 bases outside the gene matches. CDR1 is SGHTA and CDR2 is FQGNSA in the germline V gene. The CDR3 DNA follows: TGTGCCAGCAGCTCGGTGCGACAGGGGACCCTCTATGGCTACACCTTC. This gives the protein CASSSVRQGTLYGYTF. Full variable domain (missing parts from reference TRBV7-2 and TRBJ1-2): GAGVSQSPSNKVTEKGKDVELRCDPISGHTALYWYRQSLGQGLEFLIYFQGNSAPDKSGLPSDRFSAERTGGSVSTLTIQRTQQEDSAVYLCASSSVRQGTLYGYTFGSGTRLTVV.

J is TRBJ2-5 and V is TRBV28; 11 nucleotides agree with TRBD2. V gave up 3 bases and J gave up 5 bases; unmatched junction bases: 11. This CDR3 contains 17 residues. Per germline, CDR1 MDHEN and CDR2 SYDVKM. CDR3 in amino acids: CASSFGSGRARGETQYF. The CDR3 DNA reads TGTGCCAGCAGTTTCGGTAGCGGGAGGGCCAGAGGGGAGACCCAGTACTTC. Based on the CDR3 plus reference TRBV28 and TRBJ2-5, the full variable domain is DVKVTQSSRYLVKRTGEKVFLECVQDMDHENMFWYRQDPGLGLRLIYFSYDVKMKEKGDIPEGYSVSREKKERFSLILESASTNQTSMYLCASSFGSGRARGETQYFGPGTRLLVL.

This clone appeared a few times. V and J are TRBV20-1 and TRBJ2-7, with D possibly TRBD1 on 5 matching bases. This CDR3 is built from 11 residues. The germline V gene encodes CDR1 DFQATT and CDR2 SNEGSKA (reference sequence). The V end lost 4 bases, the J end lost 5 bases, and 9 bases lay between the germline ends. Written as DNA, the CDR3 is TGCAGTGCTAAGGGGCTGGACGAGCAGTACTTC. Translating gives CSAKGLDEQYF.

In DNA form, the CDR3 reads TGCGCCAGCAGTCACCCTCGGGACGGCCTCTATGGCTACACCTTC. As protein: CASSHPRDGLYGYTF. J is TRBJ1-2 and V is TRBV23-1; maybe TRBD1 (5 bases). TRBV23-1 is an ORF; its function is uncertain. Trimming removed 3 bases from V and 4 bases from J, with 15 bases in between. CDR3 length equals 15 residues.

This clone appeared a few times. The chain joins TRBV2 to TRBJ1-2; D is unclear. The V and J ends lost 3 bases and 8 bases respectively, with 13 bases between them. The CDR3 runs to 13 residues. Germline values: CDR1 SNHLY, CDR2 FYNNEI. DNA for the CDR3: TGTGCCAGCAGTGATGCGGGTCAGAGCGGCTACACCTTC. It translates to CASSDAGQSGYTF. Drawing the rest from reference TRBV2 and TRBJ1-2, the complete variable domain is EPEVTQTPSHQVTQMGQEVILRCVPISNHLYFYWYRQILGQKVEFLVSFYNNEISEKSEIFDDQFSVERPDGSNFTLKIRSTKLEDSAMYFCASSDAGQSGYTFGSGTRLTVV.

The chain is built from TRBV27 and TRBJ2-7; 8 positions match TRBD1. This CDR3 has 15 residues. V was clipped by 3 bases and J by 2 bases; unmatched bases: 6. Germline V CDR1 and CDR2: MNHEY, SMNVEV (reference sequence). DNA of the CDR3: TGTGCCAGCAGTTTCCACAGGGGGTTGACCTACGAGCAGTACTTC. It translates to CASSFHRGLTYEQYF.

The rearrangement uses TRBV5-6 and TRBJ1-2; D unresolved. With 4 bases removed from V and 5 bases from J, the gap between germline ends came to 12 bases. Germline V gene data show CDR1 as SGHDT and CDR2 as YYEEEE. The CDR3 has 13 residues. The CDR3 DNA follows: TGTGCCAGCAGCCGTGGGGAAGAGTATGGCTACACCTTC. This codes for CASSRGEEYGYTF.

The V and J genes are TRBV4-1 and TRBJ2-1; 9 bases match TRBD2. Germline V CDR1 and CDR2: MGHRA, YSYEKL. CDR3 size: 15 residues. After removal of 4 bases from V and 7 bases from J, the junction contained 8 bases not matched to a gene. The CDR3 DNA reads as TGCGCCAGCAGCCCCGGCGCGGCGGGAGGGAATGAGCAGTTCTTC. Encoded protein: CASSPGAAGGNEQFF.

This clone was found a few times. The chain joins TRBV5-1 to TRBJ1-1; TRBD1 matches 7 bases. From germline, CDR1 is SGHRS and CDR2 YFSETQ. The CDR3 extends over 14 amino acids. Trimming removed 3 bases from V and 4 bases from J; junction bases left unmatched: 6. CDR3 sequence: CASSSGGTSTEAFF. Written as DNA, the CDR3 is TGCGCCAGCAGCTCAGGGGGTACCAGCACTGAAGCTTTCTTT.

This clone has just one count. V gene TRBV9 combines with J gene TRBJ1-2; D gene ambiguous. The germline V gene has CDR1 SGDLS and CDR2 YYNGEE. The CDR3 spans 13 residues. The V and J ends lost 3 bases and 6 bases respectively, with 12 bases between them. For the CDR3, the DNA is TGTGCCAGCAGCGCTACCGCCGATGATGGCTACACCTTC. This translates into CASSATADDGYTF. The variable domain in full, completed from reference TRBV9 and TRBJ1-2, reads DSGVTQTPKHLITATGQRVTLRCSPRSGDLSVYWYQQSLDQGLQFLIQYYNGEERAKGNILERFSAQQFPDLHSELNLSSLELGDSALYFCASSATADDGYTFGSGTRLTVV.